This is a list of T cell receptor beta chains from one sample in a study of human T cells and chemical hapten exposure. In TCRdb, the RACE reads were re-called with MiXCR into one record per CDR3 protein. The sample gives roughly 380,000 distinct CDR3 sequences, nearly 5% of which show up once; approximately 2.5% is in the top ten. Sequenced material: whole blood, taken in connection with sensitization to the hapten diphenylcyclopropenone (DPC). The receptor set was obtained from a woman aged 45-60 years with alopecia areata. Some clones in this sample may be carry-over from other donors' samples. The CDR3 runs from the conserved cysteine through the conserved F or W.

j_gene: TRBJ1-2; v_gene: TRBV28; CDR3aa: CASSTPDGTNYGYTF
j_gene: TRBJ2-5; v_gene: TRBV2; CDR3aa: CASSLLGGLAEETQYF
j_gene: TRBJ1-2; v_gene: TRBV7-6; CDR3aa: CASSLETDYGYTF
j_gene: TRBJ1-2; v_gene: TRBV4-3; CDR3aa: CASSQEKLHRGGYTF
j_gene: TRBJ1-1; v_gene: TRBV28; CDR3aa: CASRVGTVEAFF
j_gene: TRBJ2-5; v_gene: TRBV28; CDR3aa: CASSLAALSSETQYF
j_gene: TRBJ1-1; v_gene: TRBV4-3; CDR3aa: CASSQDSWTGPVEAFF
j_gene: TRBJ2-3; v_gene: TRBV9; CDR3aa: CASSVSRAGARGDTQYF
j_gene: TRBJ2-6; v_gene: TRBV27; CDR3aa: CASTSYGTGPSGANVLTF
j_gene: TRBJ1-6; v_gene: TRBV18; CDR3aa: CASSPSGRSPLHF
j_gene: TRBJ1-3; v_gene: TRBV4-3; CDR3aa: CASSQDATNSGNTIYF
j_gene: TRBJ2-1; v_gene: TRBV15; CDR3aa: CATSRDPGQTNEQFF
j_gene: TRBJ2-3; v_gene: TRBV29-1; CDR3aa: CSVSTSPTDTQYF
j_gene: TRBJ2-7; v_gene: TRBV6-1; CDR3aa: CASSPGQGSEQYF
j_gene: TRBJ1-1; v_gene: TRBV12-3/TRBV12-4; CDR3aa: CASSLVQGAGGTEAFF
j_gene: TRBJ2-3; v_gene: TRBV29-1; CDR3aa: CSASSQAYSTDTQYF
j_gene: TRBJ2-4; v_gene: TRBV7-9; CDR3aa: CASSEQGALAKNIQYF
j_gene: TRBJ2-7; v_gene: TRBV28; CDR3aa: CASSDLGSDYEQYF
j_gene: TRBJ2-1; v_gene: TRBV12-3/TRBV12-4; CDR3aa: CASTHDRDYNEQFF
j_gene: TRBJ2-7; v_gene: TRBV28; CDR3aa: CASRGTGVAGGSYEQYF
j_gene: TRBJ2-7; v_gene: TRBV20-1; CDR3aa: CSARADGGLASYEQYF
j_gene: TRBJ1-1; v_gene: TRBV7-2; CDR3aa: CASSATGVGTEAFF
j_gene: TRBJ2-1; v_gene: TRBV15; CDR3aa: CATSRVLGVGDSYNEQFF
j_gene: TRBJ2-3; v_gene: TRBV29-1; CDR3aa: CSVEEWRGVKDTQYF
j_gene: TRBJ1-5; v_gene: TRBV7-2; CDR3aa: CASSPYRDGQPQHF
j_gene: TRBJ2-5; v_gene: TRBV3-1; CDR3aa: CASSQPLALETQYF
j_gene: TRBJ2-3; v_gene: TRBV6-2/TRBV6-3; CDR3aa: CASSYKEDGTQYF
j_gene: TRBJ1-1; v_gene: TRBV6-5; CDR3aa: CASSTRQSVNTEAFF
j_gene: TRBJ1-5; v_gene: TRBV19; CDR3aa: CASSITVNNQPQHF
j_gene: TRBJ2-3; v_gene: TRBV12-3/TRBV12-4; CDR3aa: CASRVLSTDTQYF